The 15 T cell receptor beta chains below all came from one sample that was sequenced in a study of T cell responses to AZD1222 COVID-19 vaccine (dated by TCRdb to the early 2020s). The library was produced with the immunoSEQ multiplex PCR assay. This immuneACCESS table, as held by TCRdb, lists in-frame sequences with V and J called but not all clones. Of the missing ones, under half trace to an unresolved V gene in checked studies; the others have no known cause. The sample table lists 110,000 to 150,000 clones, more than 85% of them with a count of one. The ten largest account for approximately 12% of the sample. In the paper's terms, the time point label means: sample from adult after SARS-CoV-2 infection, after symptom onset. The sequences come from peripheral blood, collected after recovery from COVID-19. The receptors come from an adult who had recovered from COVID-19.

Written as DNA, the CDR3 is TGTGCCAGCATTACGGACACCAACACCGGGGAGCTGTTTTTT. Encoded protein: CASITDTNTGELFF. V and J are TRBV2 and TRBJ2-2; TRBD1 might be the D (5 bases). Trimming pared 7 bases from V and 2 bases from J, leaving 11 bases between. The CDR3 length is 14 residues. Per the germline V gene, CDR1 is SNHLY and CDR2 is FYNNEI.

The rearrangement links TRBV9 to TRBJ1-4; D unresolved. Germline V gene data show CDR1 as SGDLS and CDR2 as YYNGEE. V was trimmed by 3 bases and J by 6 bases, leaving 18 bases between them. The length of the CDR3 is 16 residues. Written as DNA, the CDR3 is TGTGCCAGCAGCGAGACATTTGGGGTTAGCGATGAAAAACTGTTTTTT. As protein: CASSETFGVSDEKLFF.

This chain links TRBV19 with TRBJ2-5; the match to TRBD2 covers 7 bases. Germline V gives CDR1 LNHDA, CDR2 SQIVND (reference sequence). V lost 5 bases to trimming and J lost 5 bases; unmatched junction nucleotides: 8. The CDR3 is 14 residues long. CDR3 protein: CASSPLLGGETQYF. DNA for the CDR3: TGTGCCAGTAGTCCGCTCTTGGGGGGGGAGACCCAGTACTTC.

The V and J genes are TRBV30 and TRBJ2-1; 7 positions match TRBD1. J was trimmed by 12 bases and V by 1 base; bases with no gene match: 3. The CDR3 has 11 amino acids. CDR1 is GTSNPN and CDR2 is SVGIG in the germline V gene (reference sequence). CDR3 sequence reads: CAWSEGARQFF. Here the CDR3 DNA reads TGTGCCTGGAGTGAGGGGGCCCGGCAGTTCTTC.

CDR3 sequence: CASSLTTARNTGELFF. CDR3 coding DNA: TGTGCCAGCAGCTTAACGACGGCCCGGAACACCGGGGAGCTGTTTTTT. The V gene is TRBV7-3, the J gene TRBJ2-2, with D unclear. CDR3 length: 16 residues. The germline CDR1 and CDR2 sequences are SGHTA and FQGTGA. V shed 0 bases and J shed 1 base, with 9 bases lying between them.

In nucleotides, the CDR3 is TGCAGCGTTGACAGGGGGTACAATGAGCAGTTCTTC. This translates into CSVDRGYNEQFF. The J gene is TRBJ2-1, the V gene TRBV29-1, with 7 bases that match TRBD1. The CDR3 sequence is 12 residues long. J gave up 4 bases and V 3 bases, and 0 bases lay outside the gene matches. Germline assignment: CDR1 SQVTM and CDR2 ANQGSEA.

The chain is built from TRBV27 and TRBJ1-2, with 9 bases that match TRBD1. Germline trimming cut 5 bases from V and 5 bases from J; bases unmatched to any gene: 6. CDR1 is MNHEY, CDR2 SMNVEV, per germline (reference sequence). This CDR3 has 14 residues. The CDR3 is CASSKGQGRYGYTF. The CDR3 DNA reads as TGTGCCAGCAGTAAAGGACAGGGGAGATATGGCTACACCTTC.

This rearrangement joins TRBV7-2 to TRBJ2-7; 11 positions agree with TRBD2. The junction had 11 bases not matched to a gene; V was cut back by 5 bases and J by 5 bases. CDR3 size: 16 residues. Germline CDR1 SGHTA, CDR2 FQGNSA. The CDR3, as DNA: TGTGCCAGCAGCCCCTATACTAGCGGGAGCCTCAACGAGCAGTACTTC. Its protein product is CASSPYTSGSLNEQYF.

The chain combines TRBV9 with TRBJ2-1, with TRBD2 matching 7 bases. Per germline, CDR1 SGDLS and CDR2 YYNGEE. V shed 1 base, J shed 0 bases, and the junction held 10 bases outside the gene matches. This CDR3 is built from 18 residues. This CDR3 is CASSVRGGSRNSYNEQFF. The CDR3 DNA sequence: TGTGCCAGCAGCGTACGGGGCGGGAGCCGCAACTCCTACAATGAGCAGTTCTTC.

The rearrangement uses TRBV7-9 and TRBJ2-7; D is undetermined. Germline lookup yields CDR1 SEHNR and CDR2 FQNEAQ (reference sequence). The CDR3 is made up of 13 amino acids. V gave up 1 base and J gave up 6 bases, with 10 bases separating them. This CDR3 reads CASSLDSRREQYF. Written as DNA, the CDR3 is TGTGCCAGCAGCTTAGATAGTCGTCGCGAGCAGTACTTC. Supplemented by reference TRBV7-9 and TRBJ2-7, the full variable domain reads DTGVSQNPRHKITKRGQNVTFRCDPISEHNRLYWYRQTLGQGPEFLTYFQNEAQLEKSRLLSDRFSAERPKGSFSTLEIQRTEQGDSAMYLCASSLDSRREQYFGPGTRLTVT.

This chain uses TRBV27 with TRBJ1-6; D is unclear. Per the germline V gene, CDR1 is MNHEY and CDR2 is SMNVEV (reference sequence). Trimming stripped 5 bases from V and 7 bases from J, with 15 bases between. This CDR3 spans 15 amino acids. CDR3 nucleotide sequence: TGTGCCAGCAGTAACCCCCCGGGGAGAAATTCACCCCTCCACTTT. As protein: CASSNPPGRNSPLHF.

The V and J genes are TRBV7-6 and TRBJ1-5, with D hard to call. V lost 5 bases and J lost 0, with 11 bases in between. CDR3 length: 15 residues. Germline V lookup: CDR1 SGHVS, CDR2 FNYEAQ. The CDR3 sequence: CASSETGYSNQPQHF. Here the CDR3 DNA reads TGTGCCAGCAGCGAGACTGGTTATAGCAATCAGCCCCAGCATTTT.

The chain is built from TRBV6-2 or TRBV6-3 and TRBJ1-1; 9 bases line up with TRBD1. CDR3 length: 16 residues. Per the germline V gene, CDR1 is MNHEY and CDR2 is SVGEGT. V shed 6 bases and J 7 bases; nucleotides not matched to a gene: 15. This chain's CDR3 is CASSPRYLQGASEAFF. The CDR3 DNA reads TGTGCCAGCAGCCCACGATACTTACAGGGGGCGAGTGAAGCTTTCTTT.

The V call is TRBV27, the J call TRBJ2-5; D is unresolved. Germline V CDR1 and CDR2: MNHEY, SMNVEV (reference sequence). CDR3 length: 15 amino acids. V was clipped by 0 bases and J by 0 bases, with 8 bases between them. The CDR3 coding sequence is TGTGCCAGCAGTTTATCGTCCGGAGACCAAGAGACCCAGTACTTC. Protein product: CASSLSSGDQETQYF.

The chain carries TRBV28 and TRBJ2-1, with 8 nucleotides matching TRBD1. Germline assignment: CDR1 MDHEN and CDR2 SYDVKM. Trimming took 5 bases from V and 8 from J; bases not matched to a gene: 5. This CDR3 is 13 amino acids long. In DNA form, the CDR3 reads TGTGCCAGCAGTGCCGGACAGGGCTATGAGCAGTTCTTC. Amino acids: CASSAGQGYEQFF.